This T cell receptor (beta chain) was sequenced during a study of cytomegalovirus exposure and HLA in healthy donors. Broader study findings: Researchers catalogued roughly 170 TCR beta chains as cytomegalovirus-associated.

A note on this clone: Its target is unknown.

The CDR3 runs 13 residues. Per germline, CDR1 MNHEY and CDR2 SVGAGI. J was trimmed by 9 bases and V by 5 bases; bases with no gene match: 9. A multiplex PCR was run with 60 Vbeta primers and 13 Jbeta primers. Assay: immunoSEQ multiplex PCR; the TCRdb copy retains only in-frame clones and omits some. In the table there are 200,000 to 250,000 clones, roughly 80% of which are singletons. This chain uses TRBV6-5 with TRBJ1-2, with 7 bases that match TRBD1. The material sequenced was PBMCs. This clonotype originated in a man aged 50 or older in good health and CMV-seronegative. The CDR3 region is CASSTGESLRYTF. For the CDR3, the DNA is TGTGCCAGCAGTACAGGGGAATCTTTACGCTACACCTTC.